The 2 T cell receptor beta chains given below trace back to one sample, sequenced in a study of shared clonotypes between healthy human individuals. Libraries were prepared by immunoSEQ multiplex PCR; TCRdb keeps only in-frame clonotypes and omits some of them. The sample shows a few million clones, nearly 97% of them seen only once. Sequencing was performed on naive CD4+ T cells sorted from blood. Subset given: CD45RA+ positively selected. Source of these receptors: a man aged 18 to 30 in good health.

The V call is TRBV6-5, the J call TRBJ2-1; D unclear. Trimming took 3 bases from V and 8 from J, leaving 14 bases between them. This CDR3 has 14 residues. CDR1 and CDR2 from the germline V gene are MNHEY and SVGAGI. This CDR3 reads CASSYVSPIDEQFF. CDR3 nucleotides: TGTGCCAGCAGTTATGTATCTCCAATCGATGAGCAGTTCTTC.

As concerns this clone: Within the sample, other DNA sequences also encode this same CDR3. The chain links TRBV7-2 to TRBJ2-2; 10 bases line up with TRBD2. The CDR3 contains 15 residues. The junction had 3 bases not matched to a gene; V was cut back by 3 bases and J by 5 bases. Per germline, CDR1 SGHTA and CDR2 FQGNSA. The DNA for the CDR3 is TGTGCCAGCAGCTTGGTAGCGGGAGGAACCGGGGAGCTGTTTTTT. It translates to CASSLVAGGTGELFF.